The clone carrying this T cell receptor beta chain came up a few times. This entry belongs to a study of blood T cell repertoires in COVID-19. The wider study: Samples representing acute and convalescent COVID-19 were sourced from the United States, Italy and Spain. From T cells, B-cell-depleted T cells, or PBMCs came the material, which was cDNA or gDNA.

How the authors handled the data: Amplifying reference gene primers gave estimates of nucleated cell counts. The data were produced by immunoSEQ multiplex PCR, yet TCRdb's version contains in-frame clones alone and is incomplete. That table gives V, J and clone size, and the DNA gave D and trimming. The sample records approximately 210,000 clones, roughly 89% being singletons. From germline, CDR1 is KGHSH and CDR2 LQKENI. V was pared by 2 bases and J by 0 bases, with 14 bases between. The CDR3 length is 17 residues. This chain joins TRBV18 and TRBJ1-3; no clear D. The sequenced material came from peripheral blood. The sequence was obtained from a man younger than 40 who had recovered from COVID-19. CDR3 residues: CASSPFPRRASGNTIYF. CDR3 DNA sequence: TGTGCCAGCTCACCATTCCCGAGGCGCGCCTCTGGAAACACCATATATTTT.